This entry lists 4 T cell receptor beta chains sequenced from one sample in a study of vaccination effects on CD4 cells after COVID-19. These receptors have no identified antigens. With the ViraFEST assay, the study expanded antigen-specific CD4+ T cells using viral peptide pools, then sequenced them. Following an approximately eleven-day culture, CD4+ T cells were purified. PCR confirmed that the person was infected with SARS-CoV-2 between March and December 2020. TCRdb's copy holds only in-frame clones and misses some; the assay was immunoSEQ multiplex PCR. The table records 55,000 to 90,000 clones, over 60% of them present only once. The material sequenced was CD4+ T cells from PBMCs cultured with HIV peptides, taken before COVID-19 vaccination. The subset denotes: HIV-1 Nef peptide pool negative control/reference culture. The receptors originated from a human donor who had a prior SARS-CoV-2 infection.

The chain employs TRBV4-2 and TRBJ2-5, with 7 bases matching TRBD1. The V and J ends lost 1 base and 2 bases, in that order; junction bases with no gene match: 7. CDR3 length: 16 amino acids. Germline loops: CDR1 LGHNA, CDR2 YNFKEQ. CDR3 sequence reads: CASSQAGTALQETQYF. CDR3 bases: TGTGCCAGCAGCCAAGCCGGGACAGCCCTACAAGAGACCCAGTACTTC.

The gene calls are TRBV4-1 and TRBJ1-4, with D possibly being TRBD1 (6 bases). This CDR3 has 16 amino acids. Germline lookup yields CDR1 MGHRA and CDR2 YSYEKL. Trimming removed 3 bases at V and 6 bases at J, with 17 bases between. Here the CDR3 DNA reads TGCGCCAGCAGCCAGGAAAGCAGGGGAGGGGATGAAAAACTGTTTTTT. Its protein product is CASSQESRGGDEKLFF.

The gene calls are TRBV5-6 and TRBJ1-6, with D unclear. The CDR3 has 12 amino acids. V shed 2 bases and J shed 9 bases, with 6 bases lying between them. Per germline, CDR1 SGHDT and CDR2 YYEEEE. CDR3 region: CASSFMGSPLHF. CDR3 DNA sequence: TGTGCCAGCAGCTTTATGGGTTCACCCCTCCACTTT. Combining the CDR3 with reference TRBV5-6 and TRBJ1-6 gives the whole variable domain DAGVTQSPTHLIKTRGQQVTLRCSPKSGHDTVSWYQQALGQGPQFIFQYYEEEERQRGNFPDRFSGHQFPNYSSELNVNALLLGDSALYLCASSFMGSPLHFGNGTRLTVT.

The chain combines TRBV12-3 or TRBV12-4 with TRBJ1-5, with D hard to call. Trimming cost V 3 bases and J 0 bases, with 3 bases left between them. This CDR3 contains 13 residues. The CDR3, as DNA: TGTGCCAGCAGTTTTACTAGCAATCAGCCCCAGCATTTT. Its translation: CASSFTSNQPQHF.